Sequencing of this T cell receptor beta chain was carried out in a study of read filtering for tumor transcriptome and immune sequencing. Turning to the study itself: Mean patient age was roughly 66 years, range roughly 40 to 85; roughly 18 male, about 15 female. By R-ISS, stages I, II and III held approximately 8, 16 and 7 patients.

V was shortened by 3 bases and J by 0 bases, with 11 bases between the two germline ends. Germline CDR1 and CDR2: SGDLS and YYNGEE. This CDR3 is 15 amino acids long. This library used around 400 ng RNA and molecular barcoded adaptors spanning alpha/delta and beta/gamma chains. TCRdb fed the reads into MiXCR, producing one record per CDR3 protein. The sample records more than 100,000 distinct CDR3 sequences, 13% being singletons. Study-wide points: About four fifths of IR-seq clonotypes had a single read, yet these held about 3.5% of reads.

This clonotype occurred many times. Its antigen is currently unknown. The gene calls are TRBV9 and TRBJ2-3; D might be TRBD2 (6 bases). Sequencing input: a population of CD138-negative cells sorted from bone marrow. The clonotype was recovered from a donor at least 40 years old with multiple myeloma. The CDR3 DNA reads TGTGCCAGCAGCGAGGAGGGGACTAGCACAGATACGCAGTATTTT. This codes for CASSEEGTSTDTQYF.